A single sample gave rise to the 29 T cell receptor beta chains below, sequenced in a study of T cells expressing NK-cell markers. No DNA is given; TCRdb re-called the 5' RACE reads and lists each CDR3 protein once. Here the sample table reports roughly 160,000 distinct CDR3 sequences. Sequences were obtained from blood T cells: a sorted CD56 or NKG2C T cell subset, CD4+ or CD8+ T cells, or bulk PBMC T cells (not recorded which). These receptors were taken from a man aged 18-70 years in good health.

The V call is TRBV4-2, the J call TRBJ2-5; TCRdb's D gene call, TRBD1, goes unchecked for lack of DNA. Looked up from germline, CDR1 is LGHNA and CDR2 is YNFKEQ. There are 15 residues in the CDR3. The CDR3 loop reads CASSQGQGSQETQYF.

The rearrangement links TRBV5-1 to TRBJ1-1. This CDR3 has 16 amino acids. The germline V gene has CDR1 SGHRS and CDR2 YFSETQ. This CDR3 reads CASSLAGQAFNTEAFF.

The chain links TRBV11-1 to TRBJ2-1. CDR1 and CDR2 from the germline V gene are SGHAT and FQDESV (reference sequence). CDR3 length: 13 amino acids. CDR3 amino acids: CASSHTSNNEQFF. Full variable domain (missing parts from reference TRBV11-1 and TRBJ2-1): EAEVAQSPRYKITEKSQAVAFWCDPISGHATLYWYRQILGQGPELLVQFQDESVVDDSQLPKDRFSAERLKGVDSTLKIQPAELGDSAMYLCASSHTSNNEQFFGPGTRLTVL.

The chain joins TRBV24-1 to TRBJ2-1; as DNA is missing, the TRBD2 call by TCRdb cannot be tested. Germline CDR1 and CDR2: KGHDR and SFDVKD. The CDR3 runs to 17 residues. The CDR3: CATSDSTSGGAGDEQFF.

The chain links TRBV27 to TRBJ2-7; TCRdb designates TRBD1, a call that cannot be tested without DNA. This CDR3 is built from 13 residues. CDR1 MNHEY and CDR2 SMNVEV come from the germline V gene (reference sequence). This chain's CDR3 is CASSFRGRGEQYF.

The chain carries TRBV19 and TRBJ2-1. This CDR3 region has 15 residues. Germline CDR1 and CDR2: LNHDA and SQIVND (reference sequence). The CDR3 spells CASTIGGGSYNEQFF.

J is TRBJ2-1 and V is TRBV13; checking the TCRdb D call of TRBD1 is not possible without DNA. Germline assignment: CDR1 PRHDT and CDR2 FYEKMQ (reference sequence). This CDR3 contains 13 residues. CDR3 sequence: CASSHDSNNEQFF.

The J gene is TRBJ2-7, the V gene TRBV19; TCRdb lists TRBD1, though no DNA is available to test this call. The CDR3 length is 15 residues. CDR1 and CDR2 (germline): LNHDA, SQIVND (reference sequence). The CDR3 region is CASSMSGQGRYEQYF.

The rearrangement uses TRBV7-2 and TRBJ1-2. This CDR3 has 13 residues. Germline V CDR1 and CDR2: SGHTA, FQGNSA. The CDR3 sequence is CASSEGVSYGYTF. The variable domain in full, completed from reference TRBV7-2 and TRBJ1-2, reads GAGVSQSPSNKVTEKGKDVELRCDPISGHTALYWYRQSLGQGLEFLIYFQGNSAPDKSGLPSDRFSAERTGGSVSTLTIQRTQQEDSAVYLCASSEGVSYGYTFGSGTRLTVV.

J is TRBJ2-7 and V is TRBV2. This CDR3 is 11 amino acids long. Germline-derived CDR1 and CDR2 are SNHLY and FYNNEI. The CDR3: CASSVGGEGYF. The complete variable domain, with remaining parts taken from reference TRBV2 and TRBJ2-7, reads EPEVTQTPSHQVTQMGQEVILRCVPISNHLYFYWYRQILGQKVEFLVSFYNNEISEKSEIFDDQFSVERPDGSNFTLKIRSTKLEDSAMYFCASSVGGEGYFGPGTRLTVT.

Here the CDR3 reads CASSPGGAGSYEQYF. The chain has TRBV7-8 and TRBJ2-7; TCRdb proposes TRBD1, but this gene call is untestable without DNA. Looked up from germline, CDR1 is SGHVS and CDR2 is FQNEAQ. This CDR3 region has 15 residues.

The chain couples TRBV9 to TRBJ1-2; the D gene TCRdb calls, TRBD1, cannot be checked with no DNA. CDR3 size: 16 residues. Per the germline V gene, CDR1 is SGDLS and CDR2 is YYNGEE. The CDR3 loop is CASSPSGGAPGYGYTF.

The chain is built from TRBV11-2 and TRBJ2-7; TCRdb outputs TRBD1, but without DNA this stays unchecked. Germline V lookup: CDR1 SGHAT, CDR2 FQNNGV. The CDR3 extends over 14 amino acids. CDR3 sequence: CASSPGQGVGEQYF.

The chain carries TRBV5-5 and TRBJ2-7; TCRdb reports TRBD1, a call that lacks DNA to check it against. The CDR3 spans 14 residues. In germline, CDR1 is SGHKS, CDR2 YYEKEE (reference sequence). This CDR3 is CASARWAGMNEQYF.

CDR3 region: CASSSPGPRGISEAFF. The chain carries TRBV27 and TRBJ1-1; the TRBD1 assignment by TCRdb is unverifiable without DNA. The CDR3 has 16 residues. The germline gives CDR1 MNHEY, CDR2 SMNVEV (reference sequence).

The J gene is TRBJ2-1, the V gene TRBV9; no DNA is available, so the TRBD2 call from TCRdb remains unchecked. Germline CDR1 and CDR2: SGDLS and YYNGEE. This CDR3 is built from 15 residues. This CDR3 is CASSESGTSLNEQFF.

The rearrangement links TRBV20-1 to TRBJ2-5; TCRdb indicates TRBD2, and absent DNA this call remains unverified. Germline CDR1 reads DFQATT; CDR2 reads SNEGSKA (reference sequence). The CDR3 contains 14 residues. CDR3 loop: CSANPGGAGETQYF.

The chain combines TRBV6-1 with TRBJ1-5; the TCRdb D gene call, TRBD1, has no DNA to confirm it. Looked up from germline, CDR1 is MNHNS and CDR2 is SASEGT. The CDR3 consists of 16 residues. CDR3: CASRDRDRDYSQPQHF.

This chain joins TRBV9 and TRBJ1-3. Germline CDR1 reads SGDLS; CDR2 reads YYNGEE. There are 16 residues in the CDR3. This chain's CDR3 is CASSVAGEYAGNTIYF.

The rearrangement uses TRBV6-1 and TRBJ1-1. This CDR3 has 16 residues. Germline-derived CDR1 and CDR2 are MNHNS and SASEGT. The CDR3 loop reads CASSEALRELNTEAFF.

The gene calls are TRBV5-6 and TRBJ1-2; the TCRdb D gene call, TRBD1, has no DNA to confirm it. The length of the CDR3 is 14 residues. Germline V gene sequence: CDR1 SGHDT, CDR2 YYEEEE. Here the CDR3 reads CASSLGDTHYGYTF.

This chain links TRBV3-1 with TRBJ2-7; the D call of TRBD1 rests on TCRdb alone, since no DNA is present to check it. The CDR3 is made up of 13 amino acids. Germline V CDR1 and CDR2: LGHDT, YNNKEL (reference sequence). The CDR3 loop is CARRASRLYEQYF.

V is TRBV10-3 and J is TRBJ2-7; TCRdb's assignment of TRBD2 cannot be checked, as there is no DNA. The CDR3 contains 17 residues. Germline V CDR1 and CDR2: ENHRY, SYGVKD. The CDR3 reads CATLNPLAGGNFHEQYF.

The chain joins TRBV4-2 to TRBJ2-4. The CDR3 is 15 residues long. CDR1 and CDR2 from the germline V gene are LGHNA and YNFKEQ. The CDR3 here is CASSQLPLAKNIQYF.

The J gene is TRBJ2-5, the V gene TRBV28; the TCRdb D gene call, TRBD2, has no DNA to confirm it. The CDR3 sequence is 17 residues long. CDR1 and CDR2 from the germline V gene are MDHEN and SYDVKM. Here the CDR3 reads CASSFWASGGPGETQYF.

The chain employs TRBV21-1 and TRBJ2-3; as DNA is missing, the TRBD1 call by TCRdb cannot be tested. TRBV21-1 is shown as a pseudogene. This CDR3 has 17 amino acids. The CDR3: CASSKAIPDRGYDTQYF.

The chain carries TRBV6-1 and TRBJ1-2. Looked up from germline, CDR1 is MNHNS and CDR2 is SASEGT. This CDR3 has 15 amino acids. This CDR3 is CASSEGQGSNYGYTF.

The chain employs TRBV11-2 and TRBJ2-2; TCRdb calls TRBD1, which cannot be checked without DNA. The CDR3 has 14 residues. From germline, CDR1 is SGHAT and CDR2 FQNNGV. The CDR3 sequence: CASTPSQGTGELFF.

The chain has TRBV6-1 and TRBJ1-6. The germline V gene encodes CDR1 MNHNS and CDR2 SASEGT. This CDR3 is 14 amino acids long. The CDR3 sequence: CASSTYLKNSPLHF.